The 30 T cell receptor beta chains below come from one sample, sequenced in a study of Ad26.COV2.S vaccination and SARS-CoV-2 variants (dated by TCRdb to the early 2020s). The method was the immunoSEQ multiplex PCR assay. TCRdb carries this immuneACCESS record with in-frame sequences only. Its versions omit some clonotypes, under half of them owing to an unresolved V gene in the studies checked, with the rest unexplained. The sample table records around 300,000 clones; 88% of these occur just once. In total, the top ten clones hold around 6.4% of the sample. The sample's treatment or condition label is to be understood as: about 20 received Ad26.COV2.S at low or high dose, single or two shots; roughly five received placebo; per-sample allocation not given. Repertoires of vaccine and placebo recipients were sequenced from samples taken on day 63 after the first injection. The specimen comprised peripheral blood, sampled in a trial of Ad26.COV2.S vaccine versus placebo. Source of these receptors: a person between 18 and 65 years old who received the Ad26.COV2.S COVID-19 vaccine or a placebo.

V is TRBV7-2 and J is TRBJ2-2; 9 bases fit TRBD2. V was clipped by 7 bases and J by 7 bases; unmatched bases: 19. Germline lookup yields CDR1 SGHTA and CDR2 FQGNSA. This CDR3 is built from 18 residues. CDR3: CASTPRGGGAEVGGELFF. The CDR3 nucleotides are TGTGCCAGCACCCCACGGGGCGGGGGGGCGGAAGTTGGCGGGGAGCTGTTTTTT. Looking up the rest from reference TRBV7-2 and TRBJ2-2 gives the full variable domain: GAGVSQSPSNKVTEKGKDVELRCDPISGHTALYWYRQSLGQGLEFLIYFQGNSAPDKSGLPSDRFSAERTGGSVSTLTIQRTQQEDSAVYLCASTPRGGGAEVGGELFFGEGSRLTVL.

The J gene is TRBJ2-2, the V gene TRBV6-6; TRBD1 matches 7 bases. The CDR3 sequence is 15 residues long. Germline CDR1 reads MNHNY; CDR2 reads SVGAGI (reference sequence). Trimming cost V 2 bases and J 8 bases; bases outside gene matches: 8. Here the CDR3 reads CASSYGDRDFGELFF. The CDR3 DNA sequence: TGTGCCAGCAGTTACGGCGACAGGGATTTTGGGGAGCTGTTTTTT.

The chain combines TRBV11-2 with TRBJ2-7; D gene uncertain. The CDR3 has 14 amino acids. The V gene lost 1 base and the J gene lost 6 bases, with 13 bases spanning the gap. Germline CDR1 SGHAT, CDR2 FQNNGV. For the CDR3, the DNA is TGTGCCAGCAGCTTAGTTACTACGACGGGCGAGCAGTACTTC. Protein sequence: CASSLVTTTGEQYF. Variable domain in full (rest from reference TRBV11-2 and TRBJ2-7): EAGVAQSPRYKIIEKRQSVAFWCNPISGHATLYWYQQILGQGPKLLIQFQNNGVVDDSQLPKDRFSAERLKGVDSTLKIQPAKLEDSAVYLCASSLVTTTGEQYFGPGTRLTVT.

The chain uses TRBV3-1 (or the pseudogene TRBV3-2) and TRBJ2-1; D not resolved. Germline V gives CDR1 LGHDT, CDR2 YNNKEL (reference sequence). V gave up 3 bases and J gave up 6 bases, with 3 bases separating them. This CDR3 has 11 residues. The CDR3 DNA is TGTGCCAGCAGCCAGGGCAATGAGCAGTTCTTC. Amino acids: CASSQGNEQFF.

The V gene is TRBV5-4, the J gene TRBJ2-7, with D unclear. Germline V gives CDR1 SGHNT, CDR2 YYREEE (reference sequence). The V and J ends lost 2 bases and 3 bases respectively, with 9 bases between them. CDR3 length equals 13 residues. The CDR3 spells CASSFTDNYEQYF. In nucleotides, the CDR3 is TGTGCCAGCAGCTTCACCGACAACTACGAGCAGTACTTC.

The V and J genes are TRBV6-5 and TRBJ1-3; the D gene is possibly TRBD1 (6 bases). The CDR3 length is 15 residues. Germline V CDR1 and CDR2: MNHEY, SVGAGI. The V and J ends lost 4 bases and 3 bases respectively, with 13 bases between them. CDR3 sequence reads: CASSFGDKLGNTIYF. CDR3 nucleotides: TGTGCCAGCAGTTTTGGGGACAAACTTGGAAACACCATATATTTT.

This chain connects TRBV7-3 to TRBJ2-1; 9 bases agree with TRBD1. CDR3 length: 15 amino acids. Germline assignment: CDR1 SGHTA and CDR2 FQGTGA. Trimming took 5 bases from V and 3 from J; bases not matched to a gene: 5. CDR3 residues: CASSMGQGNYNEQFF. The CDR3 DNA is TGTGCCAGCAGCATGGGACAGGGCAACTACAATGAGCAGTTCTTC.

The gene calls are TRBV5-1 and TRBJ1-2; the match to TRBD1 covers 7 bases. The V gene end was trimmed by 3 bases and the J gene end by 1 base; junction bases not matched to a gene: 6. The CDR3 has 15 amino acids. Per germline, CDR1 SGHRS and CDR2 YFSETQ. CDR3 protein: CASSWGTALNYGYTF. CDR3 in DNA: TGCGCCAGCAGCTGGGGGACAGCGCTTAACTATGGCTACACCTTC.

CDR3: CASNDRGSPGELFF. The CDR3 bases are TGCGCCAGCAACGACAGGGGGTCACCCGGGGAGCTGTTTTTT. The chain joins TRBV5-1 to TRBJ2-2; 9 bases line up with TRBD1. This CDR3 has 14 residues. The V gene's germline CDR1 is SGHRS and CDR2 YFSETQ. V lost 6 bases and J lost 6; bases outside the gene matches: 6.

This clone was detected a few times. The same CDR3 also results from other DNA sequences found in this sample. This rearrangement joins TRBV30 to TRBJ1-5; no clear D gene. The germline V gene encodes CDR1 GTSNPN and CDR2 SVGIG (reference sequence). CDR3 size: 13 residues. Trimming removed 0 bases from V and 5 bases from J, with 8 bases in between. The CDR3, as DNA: TGTGCCTGGAGTGTACGGGTGGATCAGCCCCAGCATTTT. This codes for CAWSVRVDQPQHF.

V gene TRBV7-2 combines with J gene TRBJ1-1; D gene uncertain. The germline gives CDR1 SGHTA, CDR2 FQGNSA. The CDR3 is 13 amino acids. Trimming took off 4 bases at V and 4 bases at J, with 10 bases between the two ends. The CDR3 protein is CASSYTQSTEAFF. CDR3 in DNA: TGTGCCAGCAGCTACACCCAGTCCACTGAAGCTTTCTTT.

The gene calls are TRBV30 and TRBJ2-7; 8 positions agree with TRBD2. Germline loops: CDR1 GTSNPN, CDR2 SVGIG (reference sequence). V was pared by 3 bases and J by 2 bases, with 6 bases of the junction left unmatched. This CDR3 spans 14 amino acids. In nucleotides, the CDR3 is TGTGCCTGGAGGGTTAGCGGGACCACCTACGAGCAGTACTTC. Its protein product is CAWRVSGTTYEQYF.

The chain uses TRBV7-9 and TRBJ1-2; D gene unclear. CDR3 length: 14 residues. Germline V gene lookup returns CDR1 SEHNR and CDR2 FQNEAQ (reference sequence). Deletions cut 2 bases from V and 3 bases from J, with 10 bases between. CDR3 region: CASSLIRSDYGYTF. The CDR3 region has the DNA TGTGCCAGCAGCTTAATTCGGTCGGACTATGGCTACACCTTC.

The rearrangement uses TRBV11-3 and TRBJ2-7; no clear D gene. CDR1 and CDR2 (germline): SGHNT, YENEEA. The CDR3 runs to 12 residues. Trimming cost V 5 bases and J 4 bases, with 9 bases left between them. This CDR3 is CASSLTPYEQYF. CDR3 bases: TGTGCCAGCAGCCTTACACCATACGAGCAGTACTTC.

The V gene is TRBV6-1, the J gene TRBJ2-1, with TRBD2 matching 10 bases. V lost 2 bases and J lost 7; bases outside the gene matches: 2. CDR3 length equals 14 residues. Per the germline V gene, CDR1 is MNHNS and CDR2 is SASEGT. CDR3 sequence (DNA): TGTGCCAGCAGTGAAAGCGGGAGGGGGAATGAGCAGTTCTTC. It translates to CASSESGRGNEQFF.

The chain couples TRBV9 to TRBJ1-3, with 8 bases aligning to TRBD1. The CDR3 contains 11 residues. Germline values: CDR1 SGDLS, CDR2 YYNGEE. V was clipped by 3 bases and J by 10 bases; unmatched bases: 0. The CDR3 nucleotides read TGTGCCAGCAGCGACAGGGGGACCATATATTTT. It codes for CASSDRGTIYF.

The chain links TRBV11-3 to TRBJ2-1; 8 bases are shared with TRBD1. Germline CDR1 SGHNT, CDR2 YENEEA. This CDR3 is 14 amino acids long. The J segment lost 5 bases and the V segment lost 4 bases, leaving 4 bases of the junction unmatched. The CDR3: CASSSGQVDNEQFF. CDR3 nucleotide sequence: TGTGCCAGCAGCTCGGGACAGGTGGACAATGAGCAGTTCTTC.

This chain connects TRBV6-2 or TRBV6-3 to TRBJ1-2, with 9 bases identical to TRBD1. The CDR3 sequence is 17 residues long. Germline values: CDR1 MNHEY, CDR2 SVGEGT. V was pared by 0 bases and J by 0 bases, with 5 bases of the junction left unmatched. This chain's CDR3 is CASSYSRTGDSNYGYTF. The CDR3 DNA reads TGTGCCAGCAGTTACTCGAGGACAGGGGACTCTAACTATGGCTACACCTTC.

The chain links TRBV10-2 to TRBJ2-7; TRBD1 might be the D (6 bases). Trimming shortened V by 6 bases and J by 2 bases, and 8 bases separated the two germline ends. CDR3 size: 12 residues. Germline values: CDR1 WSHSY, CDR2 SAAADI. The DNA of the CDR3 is TGCGCCAGCAGACAGGGCCCCTACGAGCAGTACTTC. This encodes CASRQGPYEQYF.

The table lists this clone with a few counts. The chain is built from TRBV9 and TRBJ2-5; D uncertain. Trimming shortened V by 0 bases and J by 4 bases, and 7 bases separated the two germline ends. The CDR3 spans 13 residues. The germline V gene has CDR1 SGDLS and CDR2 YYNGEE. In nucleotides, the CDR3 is TGTGCCAGCAGCGTAGACCCGCGAGAGACCCAGTACTTC. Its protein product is CASSVDPRETQYF.

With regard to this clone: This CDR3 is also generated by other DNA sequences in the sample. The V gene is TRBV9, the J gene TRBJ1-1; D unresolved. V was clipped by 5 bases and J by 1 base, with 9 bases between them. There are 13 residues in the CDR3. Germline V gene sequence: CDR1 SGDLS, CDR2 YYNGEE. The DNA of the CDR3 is TGTGCCAGCAGTTTGGAGCAGAACACTGAAGCTTTCTTT. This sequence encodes CASSLEQNTEAFF.

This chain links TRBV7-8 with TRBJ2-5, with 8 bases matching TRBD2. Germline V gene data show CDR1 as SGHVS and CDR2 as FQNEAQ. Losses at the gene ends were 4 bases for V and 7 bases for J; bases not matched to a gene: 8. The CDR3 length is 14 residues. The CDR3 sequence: CASSWAGGLGTQYF. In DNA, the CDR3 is TGTGCCAGCAGCTGGGCGGGGGGATTAGGGACCCAGTACTTC.

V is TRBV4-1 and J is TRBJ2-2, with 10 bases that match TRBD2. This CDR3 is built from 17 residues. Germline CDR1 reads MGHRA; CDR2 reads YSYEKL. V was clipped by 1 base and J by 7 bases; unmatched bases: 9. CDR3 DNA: TGCGCCAGCAGCCAAGTTACAGCGGGGGGGTTTGGCGGGGAGCTGTTTTTT. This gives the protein CASSQVTAGGFGGELFF.

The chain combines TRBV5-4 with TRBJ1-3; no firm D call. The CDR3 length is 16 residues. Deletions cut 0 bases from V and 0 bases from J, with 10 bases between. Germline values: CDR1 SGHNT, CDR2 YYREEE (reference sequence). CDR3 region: CASSLGPITSGNTIYF. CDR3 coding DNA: TGTGCCAGCAGCTTGGGGCCGATAACCTCTGGAAACACCATATATTTT.

DNA of the CDR3: TGTGCCAGCAGCCCGAGATGGGGGGGGAACGAGCAGTACTTC. It codes for CASSPRWGGNEQYF. This chain connects TRBV9 to TRBJ2-7; 7 nucleotides agree with TRBD2. Germline V gives CDR1 SGDLS, CDR2 YYNGEE. Germline trimming cut 4 bases from V and 5 bases from J; bases unmatched to any gene: 9. This CDR3 contains 14 residues.

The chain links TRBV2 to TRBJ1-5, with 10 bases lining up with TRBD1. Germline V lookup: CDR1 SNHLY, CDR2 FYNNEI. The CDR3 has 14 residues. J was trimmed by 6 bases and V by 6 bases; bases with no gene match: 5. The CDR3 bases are TGTGCCAGCAGCCGACAGGGGGCAGGTCAGCCCCAGCATTTT. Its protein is CASSRQGAGQPQHF.

The CDR3 here is CASSQSIAGNTGELFF. CDR3 coding DNA: TGCGCCAGCAGCCAATCGATCGCGGGGAACACCGGGGAGCTGTTTTTT. The chain uses TRBV4-3 and TRBJ2-2, with D maybe TRBD2 (5 bases). Germline V gene lookup returns CDR1 LGHNA and CDR2 YSLEER. With 2 bases removed from V and 1 base from J, the gap between germline ends came to 11 bases. The CDR3 length is 16 residues.

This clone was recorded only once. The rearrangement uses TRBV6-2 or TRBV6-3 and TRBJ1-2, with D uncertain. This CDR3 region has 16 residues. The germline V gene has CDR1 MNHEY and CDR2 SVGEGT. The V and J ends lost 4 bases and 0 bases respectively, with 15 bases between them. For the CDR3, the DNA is TGTGCCAGCAGTTCCCCCAGCGCGGAAGCTAACTATGGCTACACCTTC. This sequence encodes CASSSPSAEANYGYTF.

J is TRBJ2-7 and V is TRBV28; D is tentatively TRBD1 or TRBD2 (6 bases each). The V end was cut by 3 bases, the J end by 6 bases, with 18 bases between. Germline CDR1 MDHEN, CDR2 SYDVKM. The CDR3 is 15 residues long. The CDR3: CASSFGGRGVTEQYF. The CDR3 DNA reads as TGTGCCAGCAGTTTTGGTGGTAGGGGGGTTACCGAGCAGTACTTC.

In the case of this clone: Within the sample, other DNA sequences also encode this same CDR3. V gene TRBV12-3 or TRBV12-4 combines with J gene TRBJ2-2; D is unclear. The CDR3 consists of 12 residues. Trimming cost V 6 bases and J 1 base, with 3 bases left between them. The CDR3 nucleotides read TGTGCCAGCAGGGTGAACACCGGGGAGCTGTTTTTT. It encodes CASRVNTGELFF.